These 9 T cell receptor beta chains were all obtained from the same sample, sequenced in a study of cytomegalovirus exposure and HLA in healthy donors. The PCR had 60 Vbeta and 13 Jbeta primers. TCRdb's table, derived via immunoSEQ multiplex PCR, lists solely in-frame clones and lacks some. The sample has nearly 110,000 clones, about 80% seen once. Sequencing was done on a sample of PBMCs. These receptors all stem from a man aged 25-40 years in good health and CMV-seropositive.

V usage is TRBV15 and J usage is TRBJ2-5, with 8 bases identical to TRBD2. The CDR3 runs to 14 residues. CDR1 and CDR2 (germline): LNHNV, YYDKDF (reference sequence). The V segment lost 6 bases and the J segment 5 bases; nucleotides outside the gene matches: 8. CDR3 residues: CATRTSGGRETQYF. The CDR3 nucleotides read TGTGCCACCAGGACAAGCGGGGGTCGGGAGACCCAGTACTTC.

The rearrangement uses TRBV29-1 and TRBJ2-7; 8 nucleotides agree with TRBD1. The CDR3 consists of 13 residues. Trimming removed 4 bases from V and 4 bases from J; junction bases left unmatched: 6. Germline V gene sequence: CDR1 SQVTM, CDR2 ANQGSEA. The CDR3, as DNA: TGCAGCGTTGCAGGACAGGGTTTTTACGAGCAGTACTTC. Amino acids: CSVAGQGFYEQYF.

The chain recombines TRBV30 with TRBJ1-3; the D gene is possibly TRBD1 (5 bases). CDR3 length equals 13 residues. V was trimmed by 0 bases and J by 4 bases, leaving 7 bases between them. CDR1 is GTSNPN, CDR2 SVGIG, per germline (reference sequence). CDR3 in amino acids: CAWSVQGGNTIYF. The CDR3 nucleotides are TGTGCCTGGAGTGTTCAGGGAGGAAACACCATATATTTT.

The chain recombines TRBV7-6 with TRBJ1-4, with 8 bases fitting TRBD1. The CDR3 extends over 14 amino acids. Germline V gene sequence: CDR1 SGHVS, CDR2 FNYEAQ. Trimming at V came to 5 bases and at J to 6 bases, leaving 5 bases not matched to a gene. The CDR3 DNA sequence: TGTGCCAGCAGCCAGACAGGGGCCTATGAAAAACTGTTTTTT. It yields the protein CASSQTGAYEKLFF.

This rearrangement joins TRBV4-1 to TRBJ2-2; the match to TRBD2 covers 12 bases. Germline CDR1 is MGHRA and CDR2 is YSYEKL. Trimming cost V 1 base and J 7 bases; bases outside gene matches: 16. This CDR3 has 20 amino acids. CDR3 amino acids: CASSQAGVAASGGAVGELFF. The CDR3 DNA reads as TGCGCCAGCAGCCAAGCGGGCGTCGCGGCTAGCGGGGGGGCGGTCGGGGAGCTGTTTTTT.

The chain carries TRBV25-1 and TRBJ2-5; 10 bases are a match to TRBD2. V lost 8 bases and J lost 4; bases outside the gene matches: 7. The CDR3 totals 14 residues. The germline CDR1 and CDR2 sequences are MGHDK and SYGVNS. CDR3 DNA sequence: TGTGCCAGCGGCAGCGGGGGGGCAGGAGAGACCCAGTACTTC. Residues: CASGSGGAGETQYF.

This clone was observed a single time. The CDR3, as DNA: TGCGCCAGCACGGGACAGGGCTACGAGCAGTACTTC. Its translation: CASTGQGYEQYF. V usage is TRBV5-1 and J usage is TRBJ2-7, with 9 bases that match TRBD1. The J segment lost 3 bases and the V segment lost 6 bases, leaving 1 base of the junction unmatched. The CDR3 has 12 amino acids. Germline-derived CDR1 and CDR2 are SGHRS and YFSETQ.

V usage is TRBV5-1 and J usage is TRBJ2-3; tentative D call: TRBD2 (6 bases). CDR1 and CDR2 from the germline V gene are SGHRS and YFSETQ. Trimming left V 2 bases short and J 6 bases short, with 16 bases between. The CDR3 length is 15 residues. The CDR3 bases are TGCGCCAGCAGCTTCGGGGTAATGGGGAGGGATACGCAGTATTTT. Translated, it gives CASSFGVMGRDTQYF. The full variable domain, with the rest looked up from reference TRBV5-1 and TRBJ2-3, is KAGVTQTPRYLIKTRGQQVTLSCSPISGHRSVSWYQQTPGQGLQFLFEYFSETQRNKGNFPGRFSGRQFSNSRSEMNVSTLELGDSALYLCASSFGVMGRDTQYFGPGTRLTVL.

DNA of the CDR3: TGTGCCAGTAGTATTACGGCAGGGGGCTTGAACACTGAAGCTTTCTTT. Its protein product is CASSITAGGLNTEAFF. The V gene is TRBV19, the J gene TRBJ1-1, with 8 nucleotides matching TRBD1. This CDR3 is 16 amino acids long. Germline V gene lookup returns CDR1 LNHDA and CDR2 SQIVND (reference sequence). Unmatched junction bases numbered 6, after V lost 3 bases and J lost 0 bases.